These 27 T cell receptor beta chains share one sample of origin, sequenced in a study of blood T cell repertoires in COVID-19. Sequenced by immunoSEQ multiplex PCR; TCRdb stores in-frame clones only, minus some. Counted here are 200,000 to 250,000 clones, roughly four fifths occurring once; the ten biggest clones make up 3% to 4%. Sequencing input: PBMCs or T cells enriched from blood (not recorded which). The receptors were gathered from a woman aged 55-75 years who had recovered from COVID-19.

The chain couples TRBV9 to TRBJ1-4; D ambiguous. Looked up from germline, CDR1 is SGDLS and CDR2 is YYNGEE. The CDR3 totals 12 residues. Between the trimmed V and J ends, which lost 4 bases and 8 bases, there was a span of 9 bases. The DNA of the CDR3 is TGTGCCAGCAGCCCGGGATCAGAAAAACTGTTTTTT. Translated: CASSPGSEKLFF.

This sequence joins TRBV6-5 and TRBJ2-2, with TRBD2 as a possible D gene (5 bases). Germline V gene lookup returns CDR1 MNHEY and CDR2 SVGAGI. The CDR3 length is 13 residues. Trimming stripped 8 bases from V and 4 bases from J, with 11 bases between. The chain's CDR3 is CASGSVPTGELFF. The CDR3 nucleotides read TGTGCCAGCGGGAGCGTACCCACCGGGGAGCTGTTTTTT.

The chain employs TRBV13 and TRBJ2-3; possible D gene TRBD2, 5 bases. V lost 0 bases and J 1 base, leaving 11 bases between the germline ends. Germline loops: CDR1 PRHDT, CDR2 FYEKMQ (reference sequence). This CDR3 is built from 16 residues. The CDR3 bases are TGTGCCAGCAGCTTAGGCCGGGGTTGGGGCACAGATACGCAGTATTTT. Protein sequence: CASSLGRGWGTDTQYF.

The CDR3 spells CASSRGTPSSYNEQFF. In DNA, the CDR3 is TGCGCCAGCAGTCGAGGGACACCGAGCTCCTACAATGAGCAGTTCTTC. The chain links TRBV23-1 to TRBJ2-1, with a tentative D call TRBD1 (6 bases). TRBV23-1 counts as an open reading frame of uncertain function. Trimming stripped 4 bases from V and 0 bases from J, with 13 bases between. This CDR3 is 16 amino acids long.

CDR3 region: CASSQDTGTSGYNEQFF. CDR3 DNA sequence: TGTGCCAGCAGCCAGGATACCGGGACTAGCGGTTACAATGAGCAGTTCTTC. V and J are TRBV4-2 and TRBJ2-1; 11 bases are shared with TRBD2. Germline CDR1 reads LGHNA; CDR2 reads YNFKEQ. Trimming cost V 3 bases and J 4 bases; bases outside gene matches: 8. This CDR3 region has 17 residues.

This chain links TRBV5-8 with TRBJ1-6, with 7 bases aligning to TRBD1. The CDR3 runs 11 residues. CDR1 and CDR2 from the germline V gene are SGHTS and YDEGEE. Unmatched junction bases numbered 3, after V lost 4 bases and J lost 14 bases. The CDR3 loop is CASSNGQALHF. The CDR3 coding sequence is TGTGCCAGCAGCAACGGACAGGCCCTCCACTTT.

The chain is built from TRBV10-1 and TRBJ1-1; 7 nucleotides align to TRBD1. The length of the CDR3 is 13 residues. Trimming cost V 6 bases and J 3 bases; bases outside gene matches: 4. Germline-derived CDR1 and CDR2 are WNHNN and SYGVQD (reference sequence). Written as DNA, the CDR3 is TGCGCCAGCAGGAGGGGGCTGTACACTGAAGCTTTCTTT. Protein sequence: CASRRGLYTEAFF.

V is TRBV12-5 and J is TRBJ1-2, with D maybe TRBD1 (5 bases). The CDR3 spans 14 residues. Trimming took off 1 base at V and 8 bases at J, with 14 bases between the two ends. Germline V gene data show CDR1 as LGHNT and CDR2 as FRNRAP. The CDR3 spells CASGLAGYSGGYTF. Written as DNA, the CDR3 is TGTGCTAGTGGTTTGGCAGGGTACTCTGGGGGCTACACCTTC. Full variable domain (remainder filled in from reference TRBV12-5 and TRBJ1-2): DARVTQTPRHKVTEMGQEVTMRCQPILGHNTVFWYRQTMMQGLELLAYFRNRAPLDDSGMPKDRFSAEMPDATLATLKIQPSEPRDSAVYFCASGLAGYSGGYTFGSGTRLTVV.

The V gene is TRBV7-2, the J gene TRBJ2-1, with 15 bases lining up with TRBD2. CDR1 and CDR2 (germline): SGHTA, FQGNSA. The trim removed 6 bases at V and 6 bases at J, leaving 3 bases unmatched. CDR3 length: 15 amino acids. The CDR3 DNA reads TGTGCCAGCAGTCGGACTAGCGGGAGGGGCAATGAGCAGTTCTTC. Translation: CASSRTSGRGNEQFF.

This rearrangement joins TRBV2 to TRBJ1-1; D possibly corresponds to TRBD1 (5 bases). V lost 7 bases, J lost 5 bases, and 14 bases lay in between. This CDR3 is 13 amino acids long. CDR1 SNHLY and CDR2 FYNNEI come from the germline V gene. The CDR3: CASIPRARTEAFF. For the CDR3, the DNA is TGTGCCAGCATCCCCAGGGCGAGGACTGAAGCTTTCTTT.

The chain links TRBV13 to TRBJ1-2; perhaps TRBD1 as D (6 bases). The CDR3 is 13 residues long. V was cut by 5 bases and J by 4 bases, with 11 bases left in between. Per germline, CDR1 PRHDT and CDR2 FYEKMQ (reference sequence). The chain's CDR3 is CASSRKDSYGYTF. The CDR3 DNA follows: TGTGCCAGCAGCCGCAAGGACAGCTATGGCTACACCTTC.

The chain uses TRBV4-3 and TRBJ1-5; D may be TRBD1 (5 bases). V lost 0 bases to trimming and J lost 9 bases, with 15 bases between them. There are 15 residues in the CDR3. Per germline, CDR1 LGHNA and CDR2 YSLEER. CDR3 loop: CASSQDRGKLAPQHF. CDR3 nucleotides: TGCGCCAGCAGCCAAGATAGGGGCAAACTGGCGCCCCAGCATTTT.

This chain connects TRBV24-1 to TRBJ2-1; 7 bases line up with TRBD2. This CDR3 region has 14 residues. Germline loops: CDR1 KGHDR, CDR2 SFDVKD. After removal of 6 bases from V and 6 bases from J, the junction contained 7 bases not matched to a gene. The CDR3 DNA follows: TGTGCCACCAGTAGTCGACTAGCTGTCAATGAGCAGTTCTTC. It encodes CATSSRLAVNEQFF.

V and J are TRBV14 and TRBJ2-5; a possible D gene is TRBD1 (6 bases). V dropped 1 base and J dropped 5 bases, with 20 bases sitting between them. The CDR3 sequence is 17 residues long. Germline lookup yields CDR1 SGHDN and CDR2 FVKESK. The CDR3 here is CASSQGGRAIAGETQYF. CDR3 DNA: TGTGCCAGCAGCCAAGGGGGGCGAGCGATTGCAGGCGAGACCCAGTACTTC.

In DNA, the CDR3 is TGTGCCTGGAGTACGCGGGTACGAGAGACCCAGTACTTC. Residues: CAWSTRVRETQYF. This chain connects TRBV30 to TRBJ2-5, with D perhaps TRBD2 (5 bases). Trimming shortened V by 2 bases and J by 4 bases, and 11 bases separated the two germline ends. Germline V gene data show CDR1 as GTSNPN and CDR2 as SVGIG (reference sequence). The CDR3 covers 13 residues.

In its sample, this clone was seen a few times. V and J are TRBV6-1 and TRBJ1-1; no clear D. Germline lookup yields CDR1 MNHNS and CDR2 SASEGT. The V gene lost 3 bases and the J gene lost 6 bases, with 14 bases spanning the gap. The CDR3 has 14 amino acids. The CDR3, as DNA: TGTGCCAGCAGTGAGGAGGGAGTGGGCCCTGAAGCTTTCTTT. Residues: CASSEEGVGPEAFF.

This chain links TRBV27 with TRBJ1-4; D call uncertain. The CDR3 runs 16 residues. From germline, CDR1 is MNHEY and CDR2 SMNVEV (reference sequence). V gave up 2 bases and J gave up 6 bases, with 16 bases separating them. As DNA, the CDR3 is TGTGCCAGCAGTTTACCCGTTCGTTCGTCGGATGAAAAACTGTTTTTT. Translating gives CASSLPVRSSDEKLFF.

The chain joins TRBV5-1 to TRBJ1-4, with 7 bases identical to TRBD1. Germline CDR1 SGHRS, CDR2 YFSETQ. The trim removed 4 bases at V and 5 bases at J, leaving 11 bases unmatched. CDR3 size: 16 residues. As DNA, the CDR3 is TGCGCCAGCAGCACGGGACAGCCCTCCTTAAATGAAAAACTGTTTTTT. This gives the protein CASSTGQPSLNEKLFF.

The CDR3 DNA reads TGTGCCAGCAGCGCCGGACAGGTTCAGAGGGCTAATGAAAAACTGTTTTTT. Its protein product is CASSAGQVQRANEKLFF. This chain uses TRBV7-2 with TRBJ1-4; TRBD1 agrees at 7 bases. The CDR3 spans 17 residues. V dropped 5 bases and J dropped 3; count of bases not matched to a gene: 12. Germline CDR1 is SGHTA and CDR2 is FQGNSA.

In this sample, this clone turned up once. This rearrangement joins TRBV6-2 or TRBV6-3 to TRBJ2-4, with TRBD1 identical over 9 bases. The junction had 12 bases not matched to a gene; V was cut back by 6 bases and J by 6 bases. The CDR3 consists of 16 residues. Germline loops: CDR1 MNHEY, CDR2 SVGEGT. CDR3 sequence reads: CASSHGQGRSGNIQYF. CDR3 coding DNA: TGTGCCAGCAGCCACGGACAGGGGAGATCGGGAAACATTCAGTACTTC.

This chain uses TRBV6-2 or TRBV6-3 with TRBJ2-1; no firm D call. The CDR3 runs 12 residues. Germline-derived CDR1 and CDR2 are MNHEY and SVGEGT. Trimming pared 4 bases from V and 4 bases from J, leaving 5 bases between. In DNA, the CDR3 is TGTGCCAGCAGTTTCAGTTACAATGAGCAGTTCTTC. Protein product: CASSFSYNEQFF.

The CDR3 region is CASSLVASGAYEQYF. The CDR3 coding sequence is TGTGCCAGCAGCTTGGTGGCTAGCGGGGCCTACGAGCAGTACTTC. V and J are TRBV5-4 and TRBJ2-7, with 9 bases that match TRBD2. The trim removed 0 bases at V and 2 bases at J, leaving 3 bases unmatched. The germline gives CDR1 SGHNT, CDR2 YYREEE (reference sequence). The CDR3 runs to 15 residues.

The chain carries TRBV9 and TRBJ2-7; TRBD1 matches 7 bases. This CDR3 is built from 14 residues. V trimming: 4 bases; J trimming: 5 bases; junction bases outside the gene matches: 9. CDR1 is SGDLS and CDR2 is YYNGEE in the germline V gene. The CDR3 loop reads CASSYQTGSDEQYF. DNA of the CDR3: TGTGCCAGCAGCTACCAGACAGGGTCTGACGAGCAGTACTTC.

This chain connects TRBV11-3 to TRBJ2-1, with a possible D match to TRBD1 (5 bases). This CDR3 has 11 residues. V lost 4 bases and J lost 14, with 12 bases in between. Germline loops: CDR1 SGHNT, CDR2 YENEEA. CDR3 nucleotides: TGTGCCAGCAGCTCGCACGAACAGGAGTTCTTC. Translated: CASSSHEQEFF.

The chain couples TRBV5-1 to TRBJ2-2; D is unresolved. The germline V gene has CDR1 SGHRS and CDR2 YFSETQ. The V gene lost 5 bases and the J gene lost 5 bases, with 7 bases spanning the gap. CDR3 length: 12 residues. DNA for the CDR3: TGCGCCAGCAGAACACAGACCGGGGAGCTGTTTTTT. Amino acid sequence: CASRTQTGELFF.

V and J are TRBV5-4 and TRBJ1-6, with 7 bases fitting TRBD1. V trimming: 3 bases; J trimming: 7 bases; junction bases outside the gene matches: 7. The CDR3 sequence is 15 residues long. The germline CDR1 and CDR2 sequences are SGHNT and YYREEE (reference sequence). CDR3 amino acids: CASSSGGHRNSPLHF. CDR3 nucleotide sequence: TGTGCCAGCAGCTCAGGGGGACACAGGAATTCACCCCTCCACTTT.

The chain couples TRBV5-7 to TRBJ2-7, with TRBD2 matching over 10 bases. TRBV5-7 falls under the ORF class, with uncertain function. Trimming at V came to 1 base and at J to 2 bases, leaving 6 bases not matched to a gene. There are 16 residues in the CDR3. In DNA form, the CDR3 reads TGTGCCAGCAGCTTGACTAGCGGGGCCGAAACCTACGAGCAGTACTTC. It codes for CASSLTSGAETYEQYF.